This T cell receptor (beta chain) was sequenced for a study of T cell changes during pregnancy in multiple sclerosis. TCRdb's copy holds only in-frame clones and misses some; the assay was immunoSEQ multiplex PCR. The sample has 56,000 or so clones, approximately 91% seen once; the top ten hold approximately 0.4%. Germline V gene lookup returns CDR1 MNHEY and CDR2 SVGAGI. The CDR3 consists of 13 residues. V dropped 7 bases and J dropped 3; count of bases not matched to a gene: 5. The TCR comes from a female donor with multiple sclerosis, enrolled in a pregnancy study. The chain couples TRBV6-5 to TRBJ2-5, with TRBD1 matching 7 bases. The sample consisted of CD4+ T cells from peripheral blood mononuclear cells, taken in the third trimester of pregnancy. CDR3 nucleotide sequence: TGTGCCAGCAAAATAACAGGGGAAGAGACCCAGTACTTC. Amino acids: CASKITGEETQYF.